The 10 T cell receptor beta chains in this list originate from one sample, sequenced in a study of cytomegalovirus exposure and HLA in healthy donors. 60 Vbeta and 13 Jbeta primers were used in PCR. Measured with immunoSEQ multiplex PCR; TCRdb has only the in-frame clones, and not every one. Among 120,000 to 150,000 clones, roughly 62% were seen once, and the ten largest hold around 1.9%. Sequencing was done on a sample of PBMCs. The receptor set was obtained from a male donor in good health and CMV-seronegative.

The count of this clone is one. V and J are TRBV6-6 and TRBJ1-3; D perhaps matches TRBD1 (5 bases). Germline-derived CDR1 and CDR2 are MNHNY and SVGAGI (reference sequence). V was clipped by 0 bases and J by 8 bases, with 8 bases between them. The CDR3 is made up of 13 amino acids. The CDR3 DNA reads TGTGCCAGCAGTTACTCAGGGGAGGACACCATATATTTT. As protein: CASSYSGEDTIYF.

The rearrangement joins TRBV11-2 to TRBJ2-3; 9 nucleotides match TRBD1. Germline trimming cut 2 bases from V and 5 bases from J; bases unmatched to any gene: 5. The CDR3 consists of 15 residues. Germline V gene lookup returns CDR1 SGHAT and CDR2 FQNNGV. The CDR3 DNA is TGTGCCAGCAGCTTAAACGGACAGGGGATAGATACGCAGTATTTT. It codes for CASSLNGQGIDTQYF. The complete variable domain, with remaining parts taken from reference TRBV11-2 and TRBJ2-3, reads EAGVAQSPRYKIIEKRQSVAFWCNPISGHATLYWYQQILGQGPKLLIQFQNNGVVDDSQLPKDRFSAERLKGVDSTLKIQPAKLEDSAVYLCASSLNGQGIDTQYFGPGTRLTVL.

The V call is TRBV7-3, the J call TRBJ1-3; 9 nucleotides align to TRBD1. The V gene's germline CDR1 is SGHTA and CDR2 FQGTGA. The length of the CDR3 is 16 residues. V was clipped by 5 bases and J by 0 bases; unmatched bases: 5. The CDR3 region is CASSPRQGDSGNTIYF. Here the CDR3 DNA reads TGTGCCAGCAGCCCTCGACAGGGGGACTCTGGAAACACCATATATTTT.

The chain uses TRBV28 and TRBJ1-1, with D unclear. The CDR3 length is 15 residues. The germline CDR1 and CDR2 sequences are MDHEN and SYDVKM. Trimming took off 4 bases at V and 4 bases at J, with 16 bases between the two ends. CDR3 DNA sequence: TGTGCCAGCAGTTCCATGACGGCCGGGAGCACTGAAGCTTTCTTT. Its translation is CASSSMTAGSTEAFF.

This clone was observed once. This chain uses TRBV6-6 with TRBJ1-5; TRBD1 might be the D (5 bases). This CDR3 is built from 14 residues. The V end lost 6 bases, the J end lost 4 bases, and 13 bases lay between the germline ends. CDR1 is MNHNY and CDR2 is SVGAGI in the germline V gene (reference sequence). CDR3 sequence reads: CASRIGGGNQPQHF. As DNA, the CDR3 is TGTGCCAGCAGGATCGGGGGAGGGAATCAGCCCCAGCATTTT.

V and J are TRBV7-8 and TRBJ1-3; D is unresolved. V shed 7 bases and J shed 2 bases, with 18 bases lying between them. The CDR3 consists of 16 residues. Looked up from germline, CDR1 is SGHVS and CDR2 is FQNEAQ. The CDR3 loop is CASTLSSGITGNTIYF. CDR3 nucleotides: TGTGCCAGCACCCTTAGTAGCGGGATAACTGGAAACACCATATATTTT. Supplemented by reference TRBV7-8 and TRBJ1-3, the full variable domain reads GAGVSQSPRYKVAKRGQDVALRCDPISGHVSLFWYQQALGQGPEFLTYFQNEAQLDKSGLPSDRFFAERPEGSVSTLKIQRTQQEDSAVYLCASTLSSGITGNTIYFGEGSWLTVV.

This chain links TRBV5-6 with TRBJ1-5; D is unresolved. The germline V and J ends were trimmed by 2 bases and 4 bases, with 4 bases remaining between them. Germline CDR1 and CDR2: SGHDT and YYEEEE. The length of the CDR3 is 12 residues. The CDR3 reads CASSFQNQPQHF. The CDR3 nucleotides read TGTGCCAGCAGCTTTCAGAATCAGCCCCAGCATTTT.

The chain employs TRBV27 and TRBJ2-3, with 9 positions matching TRBD1. The CDR3 loop spans 13 amino acids. Germline values: CDR1 MNHEY, CDR2 SMNVEV (reference sequence). The V and J ends lost 6 bases and 5 bases, in that order; junction bases with no gene match: 3. The chain's CDR3 is CASRRQGGDTQYF. CDR3 bases: TGTGCCAGCAGGCGACAGGGGGGAGATACGCAGTATTTT.

Concerning this clone itself: A junction end diverges from the germline sequence, so it may reflect a read error. This chain joins TRBV20-1 and TRBJ1-4, with 9 positions matching TRBD1. The CDR3 length is 10 residues. Germline-derived CDR1 and CDR2 are DFQATT and SNEGSKA (reference sequence). The CDR3: CSARGQGTLF. CDR3 sequence (DNA): TGCAGTGCTAGGGGACAGGGTACCCTTTTT.

Only a few counts were recorded for this clone. CDR3 in amino acids: CASSLRARGGHQPQHF. In nucleotides, the CDR3 is TGTGCCAGCAGTTTACGGGCTCGGGGGGGCCATCAGCCCCAGCATTTT. This chain links TRBV7-2 with TRBJ1-5; D is possibly TRBD1 (6 bases). The CDR3 runs to 16 residues. Germline CDR1 reads SGHTA; CDR2 reads FQGNSA. V was shortened by 6 bases and J by 5 bases, with 20 bases between the two germline ends.